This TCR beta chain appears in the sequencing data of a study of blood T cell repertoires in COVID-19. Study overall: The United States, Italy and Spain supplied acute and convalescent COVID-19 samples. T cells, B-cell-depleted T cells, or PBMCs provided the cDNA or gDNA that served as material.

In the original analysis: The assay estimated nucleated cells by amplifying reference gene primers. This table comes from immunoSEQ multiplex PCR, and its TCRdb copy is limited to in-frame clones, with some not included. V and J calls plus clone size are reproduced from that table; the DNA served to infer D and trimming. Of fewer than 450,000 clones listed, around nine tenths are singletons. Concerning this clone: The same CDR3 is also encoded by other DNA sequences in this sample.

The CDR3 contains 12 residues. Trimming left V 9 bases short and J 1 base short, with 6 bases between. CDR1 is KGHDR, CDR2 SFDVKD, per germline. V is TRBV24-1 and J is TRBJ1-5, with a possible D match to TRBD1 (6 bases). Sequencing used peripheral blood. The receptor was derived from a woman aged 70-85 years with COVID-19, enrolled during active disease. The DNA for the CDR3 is TGTGCCACCCAGGGGAGCAATCAGCCCCAGCATTTT. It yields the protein CATQGSNQPQHF.